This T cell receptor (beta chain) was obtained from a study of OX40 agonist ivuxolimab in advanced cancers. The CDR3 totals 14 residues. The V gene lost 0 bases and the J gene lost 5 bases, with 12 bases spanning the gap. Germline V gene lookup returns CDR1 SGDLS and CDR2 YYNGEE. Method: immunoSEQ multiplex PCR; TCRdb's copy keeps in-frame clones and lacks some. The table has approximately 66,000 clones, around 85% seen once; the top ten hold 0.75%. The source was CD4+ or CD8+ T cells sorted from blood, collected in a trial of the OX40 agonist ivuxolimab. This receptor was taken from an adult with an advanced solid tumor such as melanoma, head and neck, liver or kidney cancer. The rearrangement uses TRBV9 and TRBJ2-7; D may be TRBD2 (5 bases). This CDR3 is CASSVGGAWNEQYF. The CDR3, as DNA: TGTGCCAGCAGCGTAGGGGGAGCCTGGAACGAGCAGTACTTC. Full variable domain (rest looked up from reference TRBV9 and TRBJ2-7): DSGVTQTPKHLITATGQRVTLRCSPRSGDLSVYWYQQSLDQGLQFLIQYYNGEERAKGNILERFSAQQFPDLHSELNLSSLELGDSALYFCASSVGGAWNEQYFGPGTRLTVT.